These T cell receptor beta chains were read from a single sample in a study of shared clonotypes between healthy human individuals. TCRdb keeps only in-frame clones here, not all; method: immunoSEQ multiplex PCR. The profile shows roughly 2.1 million clones, just over 90% of them singletons. The specimen was naive CD8+ T cells from PBMCs. The origin of the receptors is a man aged 18 to 29 in good health. Some clones in this sample may be carry-over from other donors' samples. Each CDR3 is given with its conserved first and last residue. A D gene is named only where the DNA matches it firmly. Not all rows give a size; the values are once, few, many and, for expanded clones, a class.

>TRBD2|TRBJ2-7|NA|TRBV28
TGTGCCAGCAGCCGCCCGCCGGGACTAGCGGGAGGATACTCCTACGAGCAGTACTTC
CASSRPPGLAGGYSYEQYF
>TRBD1|TRBJ2-3|NA|TRBV6-1
TGTGCCAGCACAGGAGACAGGGGGGGAATAGATACGCAGTATTTT
CASTGDRGGIDTQYF
>TRBD1|TRBJ2-7|NA|TRBV27
TGTGCCAGCAGTTCATCGAGGGGACAGGGGCGCGGGGCGGAGTACTTC
CASSSSRGQGRGAEYF
>TRBD2|TRBJ2-7|NA|TRBV7-8
TGTGCCAGCAGCTTAGGCCTAGCGGGGGTGCCCTACGAGCAGTACTTC
CASSLGLAGVPYEQYF
>NA|TRBJ2-1|NA|TRBV7-3
TGTGCCAGCCGCGACTCGGGGGAAATCTCCTACAATGAGCAGTTCTTC
CASRDSGEISYNEQFF
>TRBD1|TRBJ2-4|NA|TRBV7-2
TGTGCCAGCAGAGACAGGGTTGGCAAAAACATTCAGTACTTC
CASRDRVGKNIQYF
>TRBD2|TRBJ2-5|NA|TRBV7-9
TGTGCCAGCAGCTCCCGGCGGGGGAGTGAGACCCAGTACTTC
CASSSRRGSETQYF
>NA|TRBJ1-3|NA|TRBV23-1
TGCGCCAGCGCCCCCGAGGAAAGGGGACCTGGAAACACCATATATTTT
CASAPEERGPGNTIYF
>NA|TRBJ2-5|NA|TRBV6-1
TGTGCCAGCAGTCGTACCTACAGGGCCCTAGAGACCCAGTACTTC
CASSRTYRALETQYF
>NA|TRBJ2-1|NA|TRBV28
TGTGCCAGCGAGGACCTGGGTCTTAGCTCATACAATGAGCAGTTCTTC
CASEDLGLSSYNEQFF
>NA|TRBJ2-7|NA|TRBV10-1
TGCGCCAGATCAAGACAGGCCTTTAGCGGTTACGAGCAGTACTTC
CARSRQAFSGYEQYF
>TRBD1|TRBJ1-3|NA|TRBV6-5
TGTGCCAGCAGTCACAGGGGTTCAGGAAACACCATATATTTT
CASSHRGSGNTIYF
>NA|TRBJ2-1|once|TRBV7-3
TGTGCCAGCTTGCTTGAGCAGTTCTTC
CASLLEQFF
>TRBD2|TRBJ2-3|NA|TRBV9
TGTGCCAGCAGCGTAGAGGCGGGGGTCACAGATACGCAGTATTTT
CASSVEAGVTDTQYF
>NA|TRBJ2-3|NA|TRBV7-6
TGTGCCAGCAAACGCAAGACGGCAGATACGCAGTATTTT
CASKRKTADTQYF
>TRBD2|TRBJ2-7|NA|TRBV4-3
TGCGCCAGCAGCCAAGAGATTAGTAAGCGGGGGTACGAGCAGTACTTC
CASSQEISKRGYEQYF
>NA|TRBJ2-1|NA|TRBV13
TGTGCCAGCAGCTTTGAGGGAGGCCCTAGCTCCTACAATGAGCAGTTCTTC
CASSFEGGPSSYNEQFF
>TRBD1|TRBJ2-1|NA|TRBV27
TGTGCCAGCAGTTCCGGGGACAGGGCATACAATGAGCAGTTCTTC
CASSSGDRAYNEQFF
>TRBD1|TRBJ2-2|NA|TRBV5-1
TGCGCCAGCAGCTTGTATAGCAGGGGGCCGGGCGGGGAGCTGTTTTTT
CASSLYSRGPGGELFF
>NA|TRBJ1-6|NA|TRBV9
TGTGCCAGCAGCGTCGATGGCTCCTATAATTCACCCCTCCACTTT
CASSVDGSYNSPLHF
>NA|TRBJ2-7|few|TRBV11-2
TGTGCCAGCAGCGGTGCCTACGAGCAGTACTTC
CASSGAYEQYF
>NA|TRBJ2-7|NA|TRBV27
TGTGCCAGCAGTTTACGACTAGAGGGGGCCTACGAGCAGTACTTC
CASSLRLEGAYEQYF
>TRBD1|TRBJ2-7|NA|TRBV29-1
TGCAGCGCTCGGACAGGGGTTTCCTACGAGCAGTACTTC
CSARTGVSYEQYF
>NA|TRBJ2-1|NA|TRBV27
TGTGCCAGCAGTTGGACTACAGGGAGTGAGCAGTTCTTC
CASSWTTGSEQFF
>NA|TRBJ2-7|NA|TRBV11-3
TGTGCCAGCAGCCATGAGTTCGGTTACGAGCAGTACTTC
CASSHEFGYEQYF
>NA|TRBJ1-2|NA|TRBV7-9
TGTGCCAGCAGCTTGGGACGGGAGTTAGGCTATGGCTACACCTTC
CASSLGRELGYGYTF
>NA|TRBJ2-7|NA|TRBV28
TGTGCCAGCAGTTTATGGGGGGAGGTTCAGGAGCAGTACTTC
CASSLWGEVQEQYF
>TRBD2|TRBJ2-1|NA|TRBV27
TGTGCCAGCAGTTCTGGACTAGCGGGAGCTGAGCAGTTCTTC
CASSSGLAGAEQFF
>NA|TRBJ2-5|NA|TRBV18
TGTGCCAGCTCAGAAATAGGACAGACCCAAGAGACCCAGTACTTC
CASSEIGQTQETQYF
>NA|TRBJ2-7|NA|TRBV28
TGTGCCAGCAGTTCATCCTCGGACATGGGCCTCGAGCAGTACTTC
CASSSSSDMGLEQYF
>NA|TRBJ2-2|NA|TRBV19
TGTGCCAGTAGCGGACGCCGCGGTCCGAACACCGGGGAGCTGTTTTTT
CASSGRRGPNTGELFF
>TRBD1|TRBJ1-1|once|TRBV11-1
TGTGCCAGCAGCTTTGGGACAGAGAACACTGAAGCTTTCTTT
CASSFGTENTEAFF
>NA|TRBJ2-7|NA|TRBV25-1
TGTGCCAGCAGGTCTGGCTCCTACGAGCAGTACTTC
CASRSGSYEQYF
>NA|TRBJ2-7|once|TRBV6-1
TGTGCCAGAGGGTATGATTCCTACGAGCAGTACTTC
CARGYDSYEQYF
>TRBD1|TRBJ2-7|NA|TRBV13
TGTGCCAGCAGCCTCCGGGACAGGGGCTACGAGCAGTACTTC
CASSLRDRGYEQYF
>TRBD2|TRBJ2-3|once|TRBV9
TGTGCCAGCAGCCCCGGCGGGAGGGTCACAGATACGCAGTATTTT
CASSPGGRVTDTQYF